This entry is about one T cell receptor (beta chain). What it binds is unknown. This specimen includes other DNA sequences encoding the same CDR3. This CDR3 comprises 15 residues. With 0 bases clipped from V and 1 base from J, the junction kept 3 bases outside the gene matches. CDR1 and CDR2 from the germline V gene are SGHRS and YFSETQ. This sample was taken from a study of shared clonotypes between healthy human individuals. Study at large: Each donor had three CD4 naive, three CD4 memory, two CD8 naive and one CD8 memory plate. Study results and limitations: For naive CD4 cells, 4.5% to 6.5% of clonotypes were shared across four donors. Against clonotypes common to all four donors, non-shared ones had lower generation probabilities.

Genomic DNA from each subset was divided evenly over several immunoSEQ plates. The table came from immunoSEQ multiplex PCR; TCRdb's copy has only in-frame clones and leaves some out. The profile shows 2.3 million or so clones, approximately 93% of them singletons. The receptor was isolated from a man aged 18 to 30 in good health. Some clones in this sample may be carry-over from other donors' samples. The chain combines TRBV5-1 with TRBJ2-7; TRBD2 matches 8 bases. Sequencing input: naive CD4+ T cells from PBMCs. The subset denotes: CD45RA+ positively selected. The CDR3 region is CASSLGGGRSYEQYF. CDR3 sequence (DNA): TGCGCCAGCAGCTTGGGTGGCGGGAGGTCCTACGAGCAGTACTTC.